One and the same sample provided the 12 T cell receptor beta chains below, sequenced in a study of blood T cells in healthy people across ages. Alongside a J-beta primer mix, a sample-barcoded 5' primer served in a second PCR lasting about 7 to 12 cycles. From the 5' RACE reads, TCRdb called clonotypes with MiXCR, one entry per CDR3 protein. The table includes 650,000 to 800,000 distinct CDR3 sequences, around 43% detected once. Sequencing was done on a sample of blood. These receptors were collected from a man between 60 and 75 years old in good health.

This clonotype was recorded at least ten times. The chain combines TRBV29-1 with TRBJ2-7; D not certain. Trimming took off 4 bases at V and 4 bases at J, with 14 bases between the two ends. This CDR3 comprises 13 residues. Germline V lookup: CDR1 SQVTM, CDR2 ANQGSEA. The CDR3 is CSVVSSLKYEQYF. In DNA, the CDR3 is TGCAGCGTTGTTTCCTCCTTGAAGTACGAGCAGTACTTC.

This clonotype was recorded once. V usage is TRBV4-3 and J usage is TRBJ2-3; 14 nucleotides match TRBD2. The CDR3 contains 17 residues. J lost 10 bases, V lost 5 bases, and 14 bases had no gene match. Germline values: CDR1 LGHNA, CDR2 YSLEER. The CDR3 loop reads CASSGGTSGGSFGPQYF. The CDR3 DNA is TGCGCCAGCAGCGGAGGGACTAGCGGGGGTTCATTCGGTCCGCAGTATTTT.

V is TRBV20-1 and J is TRBJ1-2; D is undetermined. Germline CDR1 and CDR2: DFQATT and SNEGSKA (reference sequence). This CDR3 is 11 amino acids long. With 6 bases removed from V and 8 bases from J, the gap between germline ends came to 13 bases. In DNA, the CDR3 is TGCAGTGCCGCGAGCCTCCCCGGCTACACCTTC. It yields the protein CSAASLPGYTF.

The genes are TRBV7-6 and TRBJ2-1; 15 bases line up with TRBD2. From germline, CDR1 is SGHVS and CDR2 FNYEAQ. This CDR3 has 16 amino acids. The ends lost 8 bases at V and 6 bases at J; junction bases unmatched: 8. DNA for the CDR3: TGTGCCAGCTGTACGCGGACTAGCGGGGGGGTCAATGAGCAGTTCTTC. Residues: CASCTRTSGGVNEQFF.

This clonotype was detected only a few times. CDR3 DNA: TGTGCCAGCAGTGGGGCCTTGGCTGCCAATCAGCCCCAGCATTTT. Translated, it gives CASSGALAANQPQHF. The chain couples TRBV2 to TRBJ1-5; D not resolved. This CDR3 has 15 residues. V shed 4 bases and J shed 3 bases, with 13 bases lying between them. CDR1 SNHLY and CDR2 FYNNEI come from the germline V gene.

This clonotype occurred a few times. This rearrangement joins TRBV7-2 to TRBJ2-5; 13 bases map to TRBD2. Trimming at V came to 6 bases and at J to 1 base, leaving 8 bases not matched to a gene. The CDR3 length is 17 residues. Per germline, CDR1 SGHTA and CDR2 FQGNSA. The CDR3 DNA reads as TGTGCCAGCAGTTCTGGGACTAGCGGGGTATCCCAAGAGACCCAGTACTTC. Protein product: CASSSGTSGVSQETQYF.

The V and J genes are TRBV9 and TRBJ2-3, with D tentatively TRBD2 (6 bases). The germline V gene encodes CDR1 SGDLS and CDR2 YYNGEE. Deletions cut 4 bases from V and 11 bases from J, with 17 bases between. The CDR3 sequence is 13 residues long. The CDR3 DNA sequence: TGTGCCAGCAGCCCGCAGACCGGGAGCGAGCAGTATTTT. Encoded protein: CASSPQTGSEQYF.

Ten or more counts support this clonotype. This sequence may be a read error, since a much larger clone differs from it by one base. J is TRBJ2-5 and V is TRBV9; TRBD2 matches at 8 bases. V shed 4 bases, J shed 11 bases, and the junction held 16 bases outside the gene matches. Germline values: CDR1 SGDLS, CDR2 YYNGEE. This CDR3 is 15 amino acids long. The CDR3 spells CASSSPTSVYNEQYF. DNA of the CDR3: TGTGCCAGCAGCTCCCCGACTAGCGTTTACAATGAGCAGTACTTC.

This clonotype was observed many times. The chain links TRBV11-2 to TRBJ2-5, with 8 bases identical to TRBD2. With V trimmed by 6 bases and J by 0 bases, 6 bases remained unmatched. CDR1 and CDR2 (germline): SGHAT, FQNNGV. The CDR3 has 15 residues. The CDR3 sequence is CASSDREGYQETQYF. The DNA of the CDR3 is TGTGCCAGCAGTGACCGGGAGGGTTACCAAGAGACCCAGTACTTC. The whole variable domain, filled in from reference TRBV11-2 and TRBJ2-5, reads EAGVAQSPRYKIIEKRQSVAFWCNPISGHATLYWYQQILGQGPKLLIQFQNNGVVDDSQLPKDRFSAERLKGVDSTLKIQPAKLEDSAVYLCASSDREGYQETQYFGPGTRLLVL.

This clonotype was counted between two and nine times. The chain uses TRBV21-1 and TRBJ1-6; the D call TRBD1 from the table was never checked on the DNA. TRBV21-1 is an annotated pseudogene. This CDR3 spans 18 amino acids. CDR3 coding DNA: TGTGCCAGCAGCAAAGGGCGACAGGGGCCGAATTTTAATTCACCCCTCCACTTT. Amino acid sequence: CASSKGRQGPNFNSPLHF.

V is TRBV9 and J is TRBJ2-5, with 7 positions matching TRBD2. V shed 0 bases, J shed 2 bases, and the junction held 4 bases outside the gene matches. Germline V CDR1 and CDR2: SGDLS, YYNGEE. The CDR3 is made up of 15 amino acids. CDR3 DNA sequence: TGTGCCAGCAGCGTAGAAGGGACTAAACAAGAGACCCAGTACTTC. Its translation is CASSVEGTKQETQYF.

This chain uses TRBV27 with TRBJ2-7; 7 nucleotides line up with TRBD1. Germline V gene lookup returns CDR1 MNHEY and CDR2 SMNVEV (reference sequence). The CDR3 loop spans 16 amino acids. The V gene end was trimmed by 5 bases and the J gene end by 1 base; junction bases not matched to a gene: 11. CDR3 in amino acids: CASSPRWTGESYEQYF. The CDR3, as DNA: TGTGCCAGCAGTCCTCGTTGGACAGGTGAATCCTACGAGCAGTACTTC.